This TCR beta chain was sequenced for a study of cytomegalovirus exposure and HLA in healthy donors. Notes on the study in general: Prior analysis indicated that the majority of TCR beta V segments exhibited productivity approximately 90% or approximately 30% of the time. Reported findings show TCR beta sequences accurately forecast HLA-A and HLA-B alleles in most subjects. Most TCRs appeared rarely, but some public TCRs recurred in many donors.

CDR3 length: 15 amino acids. Germline assignment: CDR1 SGHRS and CDR2 YFSETQ. V lost 0 bases and J 0 bases, leaving 9 bases between the germline ends. PCR employed 60 Vbeta and 13 Jbeta primers. Measured with immunoSEQ multiplex PCR; TCRdb has only the in-frame clones, and not every one. The sample records just under 250,000 clones, around 80% being singletons. On this clone itself: Its antigen remains unidentified.

The J gene is TRBJ1-1, the V gene TRBV5-1; D not certain. What was sequenced was PBMCs. This receptor was obtained from a woman between 40 and 55 years old in good health and CMV-seropositive. The CDR3 loop reads CASSLAGIMNTEAFF. CDR3 bases: TGCGCCAGCAGCTTGGCGGGGATCATGAACACTGAAGCTTTCTTT.